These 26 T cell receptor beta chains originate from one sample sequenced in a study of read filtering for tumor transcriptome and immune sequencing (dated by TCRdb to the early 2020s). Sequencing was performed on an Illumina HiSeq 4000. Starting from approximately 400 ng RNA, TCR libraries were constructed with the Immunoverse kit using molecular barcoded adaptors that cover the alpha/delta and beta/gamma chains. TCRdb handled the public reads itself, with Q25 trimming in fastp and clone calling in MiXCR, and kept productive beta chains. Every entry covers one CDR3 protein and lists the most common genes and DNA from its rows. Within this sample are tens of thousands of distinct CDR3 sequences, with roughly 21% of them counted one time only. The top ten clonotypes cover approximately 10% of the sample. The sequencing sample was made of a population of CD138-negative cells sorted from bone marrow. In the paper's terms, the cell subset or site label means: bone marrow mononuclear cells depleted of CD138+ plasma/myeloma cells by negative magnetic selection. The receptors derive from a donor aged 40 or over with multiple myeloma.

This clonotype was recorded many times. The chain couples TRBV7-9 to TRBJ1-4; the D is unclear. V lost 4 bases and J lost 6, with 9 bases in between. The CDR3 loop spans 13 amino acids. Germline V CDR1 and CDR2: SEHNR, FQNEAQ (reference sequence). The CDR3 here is CASSSEGDEKLFF. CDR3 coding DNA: TGTGCCAGCAGCTCCGAAGGCGATGAAAAACTGTTTTTT.

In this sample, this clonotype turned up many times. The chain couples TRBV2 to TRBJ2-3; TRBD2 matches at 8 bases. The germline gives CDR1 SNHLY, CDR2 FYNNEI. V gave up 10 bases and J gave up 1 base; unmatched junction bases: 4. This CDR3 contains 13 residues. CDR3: CAISSGRTDTQYF. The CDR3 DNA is TGTGCCATTTCTAGCGGGCGCACAGATACGCAGTATTTT.

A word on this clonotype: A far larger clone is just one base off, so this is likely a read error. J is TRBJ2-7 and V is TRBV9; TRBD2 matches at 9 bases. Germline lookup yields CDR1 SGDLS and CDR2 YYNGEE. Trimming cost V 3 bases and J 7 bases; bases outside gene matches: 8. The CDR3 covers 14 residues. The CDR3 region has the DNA TGTGCCAGCAGCGCAAGCGGGGGGTACAATGAGCAGTACTTC. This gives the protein CASSASGGYNEQYF.

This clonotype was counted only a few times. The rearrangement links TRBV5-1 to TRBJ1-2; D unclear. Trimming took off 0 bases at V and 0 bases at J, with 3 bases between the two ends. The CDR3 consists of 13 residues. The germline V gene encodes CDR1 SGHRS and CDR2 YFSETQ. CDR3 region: CASSLEPNYGYTF. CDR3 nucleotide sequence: TGCGCCAGCAGCTTGGAACCTAACTATGGCTACACCTTC.

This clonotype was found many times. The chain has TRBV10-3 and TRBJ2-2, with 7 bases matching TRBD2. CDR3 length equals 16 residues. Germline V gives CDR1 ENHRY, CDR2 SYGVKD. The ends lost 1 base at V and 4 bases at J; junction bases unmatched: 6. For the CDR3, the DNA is TGTGCCATCAGTGAGTGGGAGGGCACTTCCACCGGGGAGCTGTTTTTT. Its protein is CAISEWEGTSTGELFF.

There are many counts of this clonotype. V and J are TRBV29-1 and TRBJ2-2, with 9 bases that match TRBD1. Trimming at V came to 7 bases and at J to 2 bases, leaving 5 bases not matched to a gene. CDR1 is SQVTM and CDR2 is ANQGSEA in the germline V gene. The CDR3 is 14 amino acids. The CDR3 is CSGATGGNTGELFF. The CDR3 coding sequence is TGCAGCGGAGCGACAGGGGGAAACACCGGGGAGCTGTTTTTT.

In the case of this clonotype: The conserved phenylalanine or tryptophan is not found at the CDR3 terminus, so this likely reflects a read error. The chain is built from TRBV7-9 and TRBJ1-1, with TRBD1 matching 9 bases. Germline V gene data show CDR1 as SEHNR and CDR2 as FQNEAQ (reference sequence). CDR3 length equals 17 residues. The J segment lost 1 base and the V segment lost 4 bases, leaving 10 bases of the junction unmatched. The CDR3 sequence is CASSSLKGQGRNTEAFS. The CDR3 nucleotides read TGTGCCAGCAGCTCGTTAAAGGGACAGGGACGGAACACTGAAGCTTTCTCT.

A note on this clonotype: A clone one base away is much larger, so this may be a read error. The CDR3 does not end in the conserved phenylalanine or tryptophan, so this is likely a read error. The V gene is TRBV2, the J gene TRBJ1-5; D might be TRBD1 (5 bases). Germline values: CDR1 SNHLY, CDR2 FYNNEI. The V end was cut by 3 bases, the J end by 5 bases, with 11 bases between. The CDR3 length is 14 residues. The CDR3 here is CASSDGRAYQPQHL. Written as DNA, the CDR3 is TGTGCCAGCAGTGATGGCAGGGCCTATCAGCCCCAGCATCTT.

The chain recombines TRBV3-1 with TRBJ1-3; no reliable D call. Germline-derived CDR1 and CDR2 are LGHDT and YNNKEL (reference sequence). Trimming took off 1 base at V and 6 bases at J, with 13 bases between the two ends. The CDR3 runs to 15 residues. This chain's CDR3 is CASSQGRRGTNTIYF. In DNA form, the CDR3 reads TGTGCCAGCAGCCAAGGTCGTCGGGGTACAAACACCATATATTTT. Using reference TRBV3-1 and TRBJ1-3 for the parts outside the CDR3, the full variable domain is DTAVSQTPKYLVTQMGNDKSIKCEQNLGHDTMYWYKQDSKKFLKIMFSYNNKELIINETVPNRFSPKSPDKAHLNLHINSLELGDSAVYFCASSQGRRGTNTIYFGEGSWLTVV.

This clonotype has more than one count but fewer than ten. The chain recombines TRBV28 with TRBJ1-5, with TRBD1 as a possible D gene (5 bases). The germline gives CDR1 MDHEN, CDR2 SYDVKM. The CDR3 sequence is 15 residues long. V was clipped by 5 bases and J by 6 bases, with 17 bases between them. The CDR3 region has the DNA TGTGCCAGCAGTCCCGCTGACAGAGACGGTCAGCCCCAGCATTTT. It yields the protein CASSPADRDGQPQHF.

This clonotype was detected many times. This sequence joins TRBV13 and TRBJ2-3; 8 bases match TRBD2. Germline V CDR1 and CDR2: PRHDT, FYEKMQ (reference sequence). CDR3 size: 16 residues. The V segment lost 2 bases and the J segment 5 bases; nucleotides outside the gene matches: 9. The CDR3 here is CASSLSNGGALDTQYF. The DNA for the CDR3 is TGTGCCAGCAGCTTATCTAACGGGGGGGCCTTAGATACGCAGTATTTT.

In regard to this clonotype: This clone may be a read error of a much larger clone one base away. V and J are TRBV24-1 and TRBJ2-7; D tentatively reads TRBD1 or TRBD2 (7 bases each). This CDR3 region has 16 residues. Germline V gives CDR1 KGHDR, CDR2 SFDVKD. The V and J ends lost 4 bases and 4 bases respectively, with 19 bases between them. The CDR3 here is CATSEGGTVGWYEQYF. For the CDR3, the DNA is TGTGCCACCAGTGAGGGGGGGACAGTGGGCTGGTACGAGCAGTACTTC.

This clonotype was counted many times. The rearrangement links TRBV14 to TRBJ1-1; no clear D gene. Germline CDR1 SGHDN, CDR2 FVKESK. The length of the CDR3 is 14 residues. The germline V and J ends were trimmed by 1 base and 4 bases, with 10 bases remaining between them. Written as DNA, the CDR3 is TGTGCCAGCAGCCAAGGCGGGTCGGGCACTGAAGCTTTCTTT. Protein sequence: CASSQGGSGTEAFF.

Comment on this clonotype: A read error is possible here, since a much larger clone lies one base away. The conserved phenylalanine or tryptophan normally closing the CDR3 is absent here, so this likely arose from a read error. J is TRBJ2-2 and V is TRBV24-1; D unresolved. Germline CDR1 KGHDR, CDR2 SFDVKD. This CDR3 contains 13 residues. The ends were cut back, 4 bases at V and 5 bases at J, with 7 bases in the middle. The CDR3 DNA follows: TGTGCCACCAGTGAACAGATAACCGGGGAGCTGTTTTCT. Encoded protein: CATSEQITGELFS.

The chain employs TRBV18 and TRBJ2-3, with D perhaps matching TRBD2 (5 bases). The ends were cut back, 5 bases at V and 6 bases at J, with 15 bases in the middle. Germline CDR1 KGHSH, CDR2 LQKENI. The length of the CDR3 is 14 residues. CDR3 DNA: TGTGCCAGCTCATTCGGACTGGCCCCGGATACGCAGTATTTT. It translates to CASSFGLAPDTQYF. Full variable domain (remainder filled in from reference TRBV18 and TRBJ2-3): NAGVMQNPRHLVRRRGQEARLRCSPMKGHSHVYWYRQLPEEGLKFMVYLQKENIIDESGMPKERFSAEFPKEGPSILRIQQVVRGDSAAYFCASSFGLAPDTQYFGPGTRLTVL.

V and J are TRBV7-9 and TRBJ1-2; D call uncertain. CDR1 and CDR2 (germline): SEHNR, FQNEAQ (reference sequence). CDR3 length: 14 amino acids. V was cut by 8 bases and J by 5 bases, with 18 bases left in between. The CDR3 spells CASPFSTEIYGYTF. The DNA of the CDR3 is TGTGCCAGCCCTTTTAGTACAGAAATATATGGCTACACCTTC.

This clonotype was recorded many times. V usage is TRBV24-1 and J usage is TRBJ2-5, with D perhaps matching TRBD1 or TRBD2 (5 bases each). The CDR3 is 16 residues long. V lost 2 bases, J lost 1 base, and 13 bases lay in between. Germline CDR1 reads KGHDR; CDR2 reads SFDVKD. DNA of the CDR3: TGTGCCACCAGTGATTCGAGGGGTACCCCCCAAGAGACCCAGTACTTC. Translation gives CATSDSRGTPQETQYF.

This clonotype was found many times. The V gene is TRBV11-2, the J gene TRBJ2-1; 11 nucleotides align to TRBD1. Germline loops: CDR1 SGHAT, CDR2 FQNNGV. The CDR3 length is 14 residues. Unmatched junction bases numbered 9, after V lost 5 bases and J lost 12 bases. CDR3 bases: TGTGCCAGCAGCCTCGGACAGGGGGCGCAGGGGCAGTTCTTC. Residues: CASSLGQGAQGQFF. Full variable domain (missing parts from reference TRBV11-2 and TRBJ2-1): EAGVAQSPRYKIIEKRQSVAFWCNPISGHATLYWYQQILGQGPKLLIQFQNNGVVDDSQLPKDRFSAERLKGVDSTLKIQPAKLEDSAVYLCASSLGQGAQGQFFGPGTRLTVL.

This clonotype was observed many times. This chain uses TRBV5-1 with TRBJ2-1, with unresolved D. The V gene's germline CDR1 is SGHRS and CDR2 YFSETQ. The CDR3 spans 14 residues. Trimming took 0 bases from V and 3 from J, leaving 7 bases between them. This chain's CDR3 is CASSLEYIYNEQFF. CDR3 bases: TGCGCCAGCAGCTTGGAATATATCTACAATGAGCAGTTCTTC.

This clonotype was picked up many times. The CDR3 DNA reads TGTGCCAGCAGCTTAGCAGTCTCTAACTATGGCTACACCTTC. It is translated as CASSLAVSNYGYTF. The chain has TRBV7-2 and TRBJ1-2; no clear D gene. The CDR3 extends over 14 amino acids. CDR1 and CDR2 (germline): SGHTA, FQGNSA. V was clipped by 0 bases and J by 0 bases, with 5 bases between them.

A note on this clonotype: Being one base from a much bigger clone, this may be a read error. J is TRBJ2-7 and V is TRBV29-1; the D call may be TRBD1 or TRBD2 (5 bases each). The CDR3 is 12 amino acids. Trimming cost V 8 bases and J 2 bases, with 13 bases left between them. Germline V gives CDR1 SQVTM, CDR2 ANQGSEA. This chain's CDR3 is CSFGDLAYEQYF. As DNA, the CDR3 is TGCAGCTTTGGGGACCTGGCCTACGAGCAGTACTTC.

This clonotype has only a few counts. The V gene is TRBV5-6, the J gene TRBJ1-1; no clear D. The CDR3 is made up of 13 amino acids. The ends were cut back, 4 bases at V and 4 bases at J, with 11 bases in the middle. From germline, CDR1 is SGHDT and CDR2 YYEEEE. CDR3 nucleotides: TGTGCCAGCAGCCGACCGGCGGGCACTGAAGCTTTCTTT. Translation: CASSRPAGTEAFF. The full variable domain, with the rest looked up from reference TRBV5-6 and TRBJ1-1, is DAGVTQSPTHLIKTRGQQVTLRCSPKSGHDTVSWYQQALGQGPQFIFQYYEEEERQRGNFPDRFSGHQFPNYSSELNVNALLLGDSALYLCASSRPAGTEAFFGQGTRLTVV.

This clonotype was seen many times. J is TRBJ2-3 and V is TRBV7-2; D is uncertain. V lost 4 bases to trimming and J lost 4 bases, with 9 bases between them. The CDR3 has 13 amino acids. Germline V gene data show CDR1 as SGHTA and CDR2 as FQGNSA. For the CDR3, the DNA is TGTGCCAGCAGCTCCGGGCCGCCAGATACGCAGTATTTT. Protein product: CASSSGPPDTQYF.

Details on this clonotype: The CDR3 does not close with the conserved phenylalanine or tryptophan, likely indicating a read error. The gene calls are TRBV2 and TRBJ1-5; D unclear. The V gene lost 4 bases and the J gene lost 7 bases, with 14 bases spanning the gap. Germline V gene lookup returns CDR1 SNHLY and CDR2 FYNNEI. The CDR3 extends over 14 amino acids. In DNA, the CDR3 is TGTGCCAGCAGTGTCGGTGGGAGAAGACAGCCCCAGCATTTA. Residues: CASSVGGRRQPQHL.

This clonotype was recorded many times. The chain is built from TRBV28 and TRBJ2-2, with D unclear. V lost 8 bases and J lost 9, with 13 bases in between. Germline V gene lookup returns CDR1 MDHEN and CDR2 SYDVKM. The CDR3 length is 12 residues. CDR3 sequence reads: CASGPRARELFF. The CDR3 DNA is TGTGCCAGCGGACCGAGAGCCCGGGAGCTGTTTTTT.

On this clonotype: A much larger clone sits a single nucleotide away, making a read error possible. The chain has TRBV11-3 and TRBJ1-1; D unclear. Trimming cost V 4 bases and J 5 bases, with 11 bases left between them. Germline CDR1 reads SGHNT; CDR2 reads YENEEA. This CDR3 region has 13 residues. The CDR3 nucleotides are TGTGCCAGCAGCTCGTGGTTGGGGACTGAAGCTTTCTTT. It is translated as CASSSWLGTEAFF.